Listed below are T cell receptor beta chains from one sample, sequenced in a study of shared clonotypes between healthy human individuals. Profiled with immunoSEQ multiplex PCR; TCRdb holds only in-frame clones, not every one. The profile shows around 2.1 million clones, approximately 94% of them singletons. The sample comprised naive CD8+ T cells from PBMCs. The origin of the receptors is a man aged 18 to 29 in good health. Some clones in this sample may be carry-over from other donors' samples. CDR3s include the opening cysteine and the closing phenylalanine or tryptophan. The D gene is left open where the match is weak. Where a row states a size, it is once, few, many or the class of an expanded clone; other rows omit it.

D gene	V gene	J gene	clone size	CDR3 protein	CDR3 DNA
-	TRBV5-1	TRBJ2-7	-	CASSRTESSYEQYF	TGCGCCAGCAGCAGGACCGAGAGCTCCTACGAGCAGTACTTC
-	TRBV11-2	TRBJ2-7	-	CASSTREVYEQYF	TGTGCCAGCAGCACCCGGGAAGTCTACGAGCAGTACTTC
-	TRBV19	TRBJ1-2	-	CASSIMPGVSYGYTF	TGTGCCAGTAGTATCATGCCGGGGGTGAGCTATGGCTACACCTTC
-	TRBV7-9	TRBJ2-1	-	CASSLGPYNEQFF	TGTGCCAGCAGCTTAGGGCCTTACAATGAGCAGTTCTTC
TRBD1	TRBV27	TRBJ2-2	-	CASSNTGGRGTGELFF	TGTGCCAGCAGTAATACAGGGGGCCGGGGCACCGGGGAGCTGTTTTTT
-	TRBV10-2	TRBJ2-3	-	CASCGTVTDTQYF	TGCGCGAGCTGCGGGACAGTCACAGATACGCAGTATTTT
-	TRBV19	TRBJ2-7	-	CASSIDGRLEQYF	TGTGCCAGTAGTATAGATGGCCGCTTGGAGCAGTACTTC
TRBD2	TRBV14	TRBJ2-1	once	CASSSAGGPGNEQFF	TGTGCCAGCAGCTCAGCGGGAGGGCCGGGCAATGAGCAGTTCTTC
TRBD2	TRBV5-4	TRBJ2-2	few	CASSLGLAGNTGELFF	TGTGCCAGCAGCTTGGGCCTAGCGGGAAACACCGGGGAGCTGTTTTTT
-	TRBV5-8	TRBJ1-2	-	CASSPQVYGYTF	TGTGCCAGCAGCCCCCAGGTATATGGCTACACCTTC
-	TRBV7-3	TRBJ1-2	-	CASSLIRDRNYGYTF	TGTGCCAGCAGCTTAATTCGGGACCGAAACTATGGCTACACCTTC
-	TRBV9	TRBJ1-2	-	CASSPQTSSGPYYGYTF	TGTGCCAGCAGCCCCCAAACCAGTTCGGGGCCCTACTATGGCTACACCTTC
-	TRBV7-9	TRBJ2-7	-	CASSLEDRAYEQYF	TGTGCCAGCAGCTTAGAGGACAGAGCCTACGAGCAGTACTTC
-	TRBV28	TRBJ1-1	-	CASSPRGGRGTEAFF	TGTGCCAGCAGTCCAAGGGGGGGAAGAGGGACTGAAGCTTTCTTT
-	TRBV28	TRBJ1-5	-	CASTLSGTAVDSNQPQHF	TGTGCCAGCACCCTTTCAGGGACTGCCGTCGATAGCAATCAGCCCCAGCATTTT
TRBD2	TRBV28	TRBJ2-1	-	CASSRTGLALIYSYNEQFF	TGTGCCAGCAGCCGCACGGGACTAGCCTTGATTTACTCCTACAATGAGCAGTTCTTC
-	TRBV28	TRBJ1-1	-	CASTQGRNTEAFF	TGTGCCAGCACCCAGGGGAGGAACACTGAAGCTTTCTTT
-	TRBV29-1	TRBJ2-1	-	CSVEGAWGEQFF	TGCAGCGTTGAGGGGGCATGGGGTGAGCAGTTCTTC
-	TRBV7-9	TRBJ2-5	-	CASSLGGGAQYF	TGTGCCAGCAGCTTAGGGGGGGGCGCCCAGTACTTC
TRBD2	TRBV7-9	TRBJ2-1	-	CASSLPEIAGGHNEQFF	TGTGCCAGCAGCTTACCCGAGATAGCGGGAGGCCACAATGAGCAGTTCTTC
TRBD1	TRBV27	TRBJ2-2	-	CASSPRTGYGAGELFF	TGTGCCAGCAGTCCCCGGACAGGGTACGGCGCCGGGGAGCTGTTTTTT
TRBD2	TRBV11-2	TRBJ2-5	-	CASSFTSGVYQETQYF	TGTGCCAGCAGCTTTACTAGCGGGGTGTACCAAGAGACCCAGTACTTC
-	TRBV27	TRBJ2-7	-	CASSLSAGSGFHEQYF	TGTGCCAGCAGTTTATCGGCGGGCAGTGGGTTCCACGAGCAGTACTTC
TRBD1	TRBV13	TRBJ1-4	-	CASSLEGQGNEKLFF	TGTGCCAGCAGCTTAGAGGGACAGGGGAACGAAAAACTGTTTTTT
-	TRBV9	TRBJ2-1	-	CASSPGLRNEQFF	TGTGCCAGCAGCCCAGGACTCCGAAATGAGCAGTTCTTC
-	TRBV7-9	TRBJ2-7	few	CASSPPTVGLNEQYF	TGTGCCAGCAGCCCTCCGACCGTGGGGTTGAACGAGCAGTACTTC
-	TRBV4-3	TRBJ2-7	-	CASSRTQGTSYEQYF	TGCGCCAGCAGCCGGACACAGGGGACTAGCTACGAGCAGTACTTC
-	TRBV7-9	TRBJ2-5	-	CASSHHGQLQETQYF	TGTGCCAGCAGCCACCACGGACAACTACAAGAGACCCAGTACTTC
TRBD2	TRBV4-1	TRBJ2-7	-	CASSPLLAGGYEQYF	TGCGCCAGCAGTCCTTTACTAGCGGGAGGATACGAGCAGTACTTC
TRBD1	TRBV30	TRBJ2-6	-	CAWSVESGQGYPGANVLTF	TGTGCCTGGAGTGTAGAATCGGGACAGGGTTACCCTGGGGCCAACGTCCTGACTTTC
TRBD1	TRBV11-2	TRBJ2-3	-	CASSLGLGTGSDTQYF	TGTGCCAGCAGCTTAGGTCTTGGGACAGGGTCAGATACGCAGTATTTT
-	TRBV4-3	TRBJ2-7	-	CASSPSRGDSIYEQYF	TGCGCCAGCAGCCCCTCTAGGGGGGACTCTATATACGAGCAGTACTTC
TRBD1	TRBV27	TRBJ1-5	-	CASSSGTGGIQPQHF	TGTGCCAGCAGCTCGGGGACAGGGGGCATTCAGCCCCAGCATTTT
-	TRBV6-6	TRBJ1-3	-	CASSEGSSGNTIYF	TGTGCCAGCAGTGAGGGCTCCTCTGGAAACACCATATATTTT
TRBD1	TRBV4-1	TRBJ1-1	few	CASSQTNRGNTEAFF	TGCGCCAGCAGCCAGACTAACAGGGGGAACACTGAAGCTTTCTTT
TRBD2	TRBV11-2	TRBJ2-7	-	CASSSPLSGRGFYEQYF	TGTGCCAGCAGCTCACCTCTTAGCGGGAGGGGCTTCTACGAGCAGTACTTC
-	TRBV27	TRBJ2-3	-	CASSLSRVPDTQYF	TGTGCCAGCAGTTTATCCCGGGTTCCAGATACGCAGTATTTT
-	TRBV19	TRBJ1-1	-	CASRTWSVNTEAFF	TGTGCCAGTAGAACCTGGTCGGTGAACACTGAAGCTTTCTTT
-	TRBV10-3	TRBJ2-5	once	CAINGEEMTETQYF	TGTGCCATCAACGGGGAAGAGATGACGGAGACCCAGTACTTC
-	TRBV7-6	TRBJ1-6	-	CASSLGQINSPLHF	TGTGCCAGCAGCTTAGGACAGATAAATTCACCCCTCCACTTT
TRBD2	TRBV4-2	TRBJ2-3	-	CASSQVGPGGELTDTQYF	TGTGCCAGCAGCCAAGTGGGGCCGGGGGGGGAGCTGACAGATACGCAGTATTTT
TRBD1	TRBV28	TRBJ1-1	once	CASRGGTGYTEAFF	TGTGCCAGCAGAGGCGGGACAGGGTACACTGAAGCTTTCTTT
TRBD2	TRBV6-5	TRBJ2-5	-	CASSPGLAQETQYF	TGTGCCAGCAGCCCAGGACTAGCTCAAGAGACCCAGTACTTC
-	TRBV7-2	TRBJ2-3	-	CASSLARSGTDTQYF	TGTGCCAGCAGCTTAGCTAGAAGCGGCACAGATACGCAGTATTTT
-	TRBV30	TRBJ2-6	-	CAWSVGSGANVLTF	TGTGCCTGGAGTGTGGGCTCTGGGGCCAACGTCCTGACTTTC
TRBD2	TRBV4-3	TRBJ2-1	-	CASSQERESFEQFF	TGCGCCAGCAGCCAAGAGCGGGAGTCTTTTGAGCAGTTCTTC